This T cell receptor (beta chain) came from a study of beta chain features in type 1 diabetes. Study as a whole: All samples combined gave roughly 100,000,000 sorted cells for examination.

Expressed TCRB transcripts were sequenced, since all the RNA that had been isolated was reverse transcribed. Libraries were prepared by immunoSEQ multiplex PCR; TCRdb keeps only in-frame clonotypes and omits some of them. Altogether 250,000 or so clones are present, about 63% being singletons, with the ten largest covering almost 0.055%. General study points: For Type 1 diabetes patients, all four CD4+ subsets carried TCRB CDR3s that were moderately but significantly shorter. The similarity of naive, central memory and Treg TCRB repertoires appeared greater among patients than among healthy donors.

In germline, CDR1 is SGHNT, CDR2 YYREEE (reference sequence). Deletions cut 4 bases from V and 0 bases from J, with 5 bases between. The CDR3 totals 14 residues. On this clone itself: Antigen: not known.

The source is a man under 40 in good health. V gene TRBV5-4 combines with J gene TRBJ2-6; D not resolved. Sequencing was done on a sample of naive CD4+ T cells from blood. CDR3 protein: CASSARSGANVLTF. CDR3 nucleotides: TGTGCCAGCAGCGCCCGCTCTGGGGCCAACGTCCTGACTTTC.